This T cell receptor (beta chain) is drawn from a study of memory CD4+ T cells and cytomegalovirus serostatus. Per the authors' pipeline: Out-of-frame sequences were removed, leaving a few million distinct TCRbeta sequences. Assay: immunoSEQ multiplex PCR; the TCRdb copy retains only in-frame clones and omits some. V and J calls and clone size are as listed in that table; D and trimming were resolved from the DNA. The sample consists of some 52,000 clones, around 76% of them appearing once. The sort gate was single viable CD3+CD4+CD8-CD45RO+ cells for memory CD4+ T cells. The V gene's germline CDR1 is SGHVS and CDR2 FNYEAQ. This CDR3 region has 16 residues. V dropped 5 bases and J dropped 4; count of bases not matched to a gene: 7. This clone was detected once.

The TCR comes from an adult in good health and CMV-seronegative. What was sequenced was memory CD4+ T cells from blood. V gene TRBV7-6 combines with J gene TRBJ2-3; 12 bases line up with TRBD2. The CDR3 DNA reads TGTGCCAGCAGCCTAACGACTAGCGGGGGATCAGATACGCAGTATTTT. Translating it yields CASSLTTSGGSDTQYF.